This note documents a single T cell receptor beta chain sequence. The antigen remains undetermined. This sample is drawn from a study of cytomegalovirus exposure and HLA in healthy donors. For the study at large: A prior study identified 100 million to 130 million unique TCR beta sequences from roughly 180 million T cells. Study results and caveats: Being indistinguishable, some V segments were excluded, TRBV6-2 and TRBV6-3 among them. One variant, a missense change in DCLRE1C, was linked in a later analysis to TCR beta V- and J-gene trimming. Among the most significant clusters, several appeared linked to common viral pathogens in a later analysis.

The V and J ends lost 8 bases and 2 bases respectively, with 11 bases between them. This CDR3 is built from 13 residues. CDR1 is SNHLY, CDR2 FYNNEI, per germline. With 60 Vbeta and 13 Jbeta primers, the PCR was carried out. Some clones are missing from TCRdb's copy, which holds only in-frame ones; the method was immunoSEQ multiplex PCR. The table lists 200,000 or so clones, with 1.1% in the top ten. The chain couples TRBV2 to TRBJ2-3, with D possibly TRBD1 on 6 matching bases. The receptor was isolated from a girl aged 2 to 10 in good health and CMV-seropositive. Sequenced sample: PBMCs. The chain's CDR3 is CASPGTSTDTQYF. The CDR3 DNA sequence: TGTGCCAGCCCTGGGACATCCACAGATACGCAGTATTTT.